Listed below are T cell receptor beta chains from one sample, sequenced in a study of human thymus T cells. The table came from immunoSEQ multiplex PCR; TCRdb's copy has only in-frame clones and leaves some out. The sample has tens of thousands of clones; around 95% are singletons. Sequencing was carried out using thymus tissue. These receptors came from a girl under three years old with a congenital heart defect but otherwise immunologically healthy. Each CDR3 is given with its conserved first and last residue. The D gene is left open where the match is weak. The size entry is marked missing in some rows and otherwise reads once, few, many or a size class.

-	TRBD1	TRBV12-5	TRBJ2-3	CASDKNSGTALRTDTQYF	TGTGCTAGTGACAAGAATTCCGGGACAGCCCTACGCACAGATACGCAGTATTTT
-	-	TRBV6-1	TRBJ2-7	CASSECEGSPYEQYF	TGTGCCAGCAGTGAATGCGAAGGGAGCCCTTACGAGCAGTACTTC
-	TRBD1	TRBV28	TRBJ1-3	CASSLLMVRRDRPTRRGNTIYF	TGTGCCAGCAGTTTATTAATGGTCCGCCGGGACAGGCCTACCCGGCGAGGAAACACCATATATTTT
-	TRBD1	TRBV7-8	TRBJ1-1	CASSLPRDRTNTEAFF	TGTGCCAGCAGCTTACCCCGGGACAGGACTAACACTGAAGCTTTCTTT
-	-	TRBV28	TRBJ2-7	CASSFGGLGTYEQYF	TGTGCCAGCAGTTTCGGGGGCCTGGGCACCTACGAGCAGTACTTC
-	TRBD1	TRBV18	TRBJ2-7	CASSGGQGSAYEQYF	TGTGCCAGCTCGGGGGGACAGGGATCGGCCTACGAGCAGTACTTC
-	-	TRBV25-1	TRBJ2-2	CASSEYKGTELFF	TGTGCCAGCAGTGAATACAAGGGCACGGAGCTGTTTTTT
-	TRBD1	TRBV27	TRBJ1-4	CASIRDRGEKLFF	TGTGCCAGCATCCGGGACAGGGGCGAAAAACTGTTTTTT
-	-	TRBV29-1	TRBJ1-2	CSDTSKSSYGYTF	TGCAGCGATACTTCCAAGTCGTCCTATGGCTACACCTTC
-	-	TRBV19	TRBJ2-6	CASSYQGFGANVLTF	TGTGCCAGTTCCTATCAGGGGTTCGGGGCCAACGTCCTGACTTTC
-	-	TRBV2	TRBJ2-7	CASSKDNPPTYEQYF	TGTGCCAGCAGTAAGGATAATCCTCCCACTTACGAGCAGTACTTC
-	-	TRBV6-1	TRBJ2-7	CASSEVLSGEQYF	TGTGCCAGCAGTGAAGTACTGTCCGGTGAGCAGTACTTC
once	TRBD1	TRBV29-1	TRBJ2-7	CSVVGGEGQGAFPAYEQYF	TGCAGCGTTGTGGGGGGTGAGGGACAGGGTGCGTTTCCCGCCTACGAGCAGTACTTC
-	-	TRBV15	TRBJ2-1	CATRVGYGEQFF	TGTGCCACCAGAGTAGGCTACGGTGAGCAGTTCTTC
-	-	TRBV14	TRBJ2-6	CASSQDRAGASGANVLTF	TGTGCCAGCAGCCAAGATCGGGCAGGCGCCTCTGGGGCCAACGTCCTGACTTTC
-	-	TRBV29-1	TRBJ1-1	CSAAGIRLSTEAFF	TGCAGCGCCGCAGGGATAAGGTTGTCCACTGAAGCTTTCTTT
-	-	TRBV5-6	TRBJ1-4	CASSLEEGTNEKLFF	TGTGCCAGCAGCTTGGAGGAGGGGACTAATGAAAAACTGTTTTTT
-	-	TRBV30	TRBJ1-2	CAWTSSLGYTF	TGTGCCTGGACGAGCAGCCTTGGCTACACCTTC
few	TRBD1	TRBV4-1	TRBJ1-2	CASSQLPSTGHSGYTF	TGCGCCAGCAGCCAGCTCCCGTCGACAGGGCATTCGGGCTACACCTTC
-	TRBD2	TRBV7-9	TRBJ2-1	CASSLEGLATNNEQFF	TGTGCCAGCAGCTTAGAGGGACTAGCAACAAACAATGAGCAGTTCTTC
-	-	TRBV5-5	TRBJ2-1	CASSVGLLKSSYNEQFF	TGTGCCAGCAGCGTAGGACTCCTCAAGAGCTCCTACAATGAGCAGTTCTTC
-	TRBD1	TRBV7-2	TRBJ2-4	CASSLWTGVIAKNIQYF	TGTGCCAGCAGCTTATGGACAGGAGTAATAGCCAAAAACATTCAGTACTTC
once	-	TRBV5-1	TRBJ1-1	CASSDNRERFTEAFF	TGCGCCAGCAGCGATAACAGGGAAAGATTCACTGAAGCTTTCTTT
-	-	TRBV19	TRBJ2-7	CASSLSGTKYEQYF	TGTGCCAGTAGTCTATCCGGGACAAAGTACGAGCAGTACTTC
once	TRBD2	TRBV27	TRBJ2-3	CASSLGPGGTDTQYF	TGTGCCAGCAGTTTAGGACCGGGAGGGACAGATACGCAGTATTTT
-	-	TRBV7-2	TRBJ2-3	CASSLRRGQYF	TGTGCCAGCAGCTTACGCAGGGGTCAGTATTTT
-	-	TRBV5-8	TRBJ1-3	CASSFVGGGNTIYF	TGTGCCAGCAGCTTCGTCGGAGGTGGAAACACCATATATTTT
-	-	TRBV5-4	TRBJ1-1	CASSLSGWTEAFF	TGTGCCAGCAGCTTGTCGGGGTGGACTGAAGCTTTCTTT
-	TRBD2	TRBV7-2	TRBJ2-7	CASSLTGRIPYEQYF	TGTGCCAGCAGCTTAACCGGGAGGATCCCCTACGAGCAGTACTTC
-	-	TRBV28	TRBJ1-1	CASSTRLGLDTEAFF	TGTGCCAGCAGTACCCGCTTGGGGCTGGACACTGAAGCTTTCTTT
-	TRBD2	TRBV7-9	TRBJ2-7	CASEGSGRTLYEQYF	TGTGCCAGCGAAGGGAGCGGGAGGACCCTCTACGAGCAGTACTTC
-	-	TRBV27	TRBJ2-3	CASSYTGADTQYF	TGTGCCAGCAGTTATACGGGCGCAGATACGCAGTATTTT
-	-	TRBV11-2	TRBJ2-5	CASSLALLRGEVQETQYF	TGTGCCAGCAGCTTAGCCCTCCTTAGGGGCGAAGTCCAAGAGACCCAGTACTTC
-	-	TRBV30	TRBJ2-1	CACKGREQFF	TGTGCCTGTAAGGGTCGCGAGCAGTTCTTC
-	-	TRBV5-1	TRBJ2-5	CASSLRTGTQETQYF	TGCGCCAGCAGCTTGCGCACCGGGACACAAGAGACCCAGTACTTC
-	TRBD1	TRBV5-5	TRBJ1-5	CASSPHGGQYKPQHF	TGTGCCAGCAGCCCTCACGGGGGACAGTACAAGCCCCAGCATTTT
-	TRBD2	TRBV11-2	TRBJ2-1	CASSLGTSGSPNNEQFF	TGTGCCAGCAGCTTAGGGACTAGCGGGAGTCCCAACAATGAGCAGTTCTTC
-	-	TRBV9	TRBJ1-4	CASSVADGDQPNEKLFF	TGTGCCAGCAGCGTAGCGGATGGGGATCAGCCTAATGAAAAACTGTTTTTT
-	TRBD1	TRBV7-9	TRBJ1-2	CARRQGRGRPANYGYTF	TGTGCCAGACGTCAGGGAAGGGGGCGCCCAGCTAACTATGGCTACACCTTC
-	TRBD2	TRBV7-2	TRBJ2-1	CASSLTSGNNEQFF	TGTGCCAGCAGCTTAACTAGCGGGAACAATGAGCAGTTCTTC
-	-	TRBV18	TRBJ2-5	CASSPGHPKETQYF	TGTGCCAGCTCACCCGGACACCCAAAAGAGACCCAGTACTTC
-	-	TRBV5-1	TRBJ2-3	CASSFTGRENTDTQYF	TGCGCCAGCAGCTTTACTGGCAGGGAAAACACAGATACGCAGTATTTT
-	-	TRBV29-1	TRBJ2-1	CSVEEGADEQFF	TGCAGCGTGGAGGAGGGGGCGGATGAGCAGTTCTTC
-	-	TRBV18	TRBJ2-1	CASSPPAGGYNEQFF	TGTGCCAGCTCACCCCCAGCAGGCGGCTACAATGAGCAGTTCTTC
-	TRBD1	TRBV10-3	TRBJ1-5	CAISETGTEQPQHF	TGTGCCATCAGCGAGACAGGGACAGAGCAGCCCCAGCATTTT
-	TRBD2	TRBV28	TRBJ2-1	CASRTTTIAGAPHNEQFF	TGTGCCAGCAGAACCACCACCATAGCGGGAGCGCCTCACAATGAGCAGTTCTTC
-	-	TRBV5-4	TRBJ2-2	CASSLRVVKENTGELFF	TGTGCCAGCAGTCTGAGGGTCGTAAAGGAGAACACCGGGGAGCTGTTTTTT